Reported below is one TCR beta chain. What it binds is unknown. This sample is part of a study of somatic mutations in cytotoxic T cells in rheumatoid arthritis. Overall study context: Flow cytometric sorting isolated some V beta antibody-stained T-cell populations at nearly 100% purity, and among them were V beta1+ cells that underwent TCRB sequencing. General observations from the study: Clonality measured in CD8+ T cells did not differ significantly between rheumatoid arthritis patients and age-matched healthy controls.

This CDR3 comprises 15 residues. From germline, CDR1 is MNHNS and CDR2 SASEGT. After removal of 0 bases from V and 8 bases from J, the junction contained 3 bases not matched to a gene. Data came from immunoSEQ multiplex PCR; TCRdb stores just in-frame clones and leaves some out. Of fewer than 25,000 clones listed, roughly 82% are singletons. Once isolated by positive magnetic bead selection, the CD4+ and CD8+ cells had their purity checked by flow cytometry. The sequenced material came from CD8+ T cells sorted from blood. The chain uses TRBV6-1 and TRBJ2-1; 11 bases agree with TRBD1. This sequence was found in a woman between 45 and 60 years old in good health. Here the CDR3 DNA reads TGTGCCAGCAGTGAAGCGGACAGGGGGCGAGATGAGCAGTTCTTC. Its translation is CASSEADRGRDEQFF.